The rows below give T cell receptor beta chains drawn from one sample of a study of spatial heterogeneity in lung cancer. A single record per CDR3 protein comes from TCRdb applying MiXCR to the 5' RACE reads. The repertoire includes approximately 110,000 distinct CDR3 sequences, 10% to 13% of them detected once, and more than 20% sits in the top ten. The sample consisted of PBMCs, taken at follow-up. Every receptor here comes from a female donor with early-stage non-small cell lung cancer. Each CDR3 is given without its conserved first and last residue. Each record gives: J gene, V gene, CDR3 protein.

TRBJ1-2 TRBV7-3 ASSLDPGSGYGYT
TRBJ2-1 TRBV5-1 ASSLRLAGGNEQF
TRBJ2-3 TRBV29-1 SVPKGALLTSGRKNQGQY
TRBJ2-5 TRBV24-1 ATSDRPGLAGGRETQY
TRBJ1-5 TRBV6-1 ASSELTGKTNQPQH
TRBJ2-3 TRBV24-1 ATSDLRGTDTQY
TRBJ1-5 TRBV19 ASIDPGQGASQPQH
TRBJ2-6 TRBV7-8 ASSRWTEGSGANVLT
TRBJ2-7 TRBV10-3 AITAEGWGSEQY
TRBJ1-2 TRBV18 ASSPRTGTGRSVSYGYT
TRBJ1-5 TRBV12-3/TRBV12-4 ASSSTGKNQPQH
TRBJ1-5 TRBV6-1 ASRPGQGSQPQH
TRBJ1-1 TRBV27 ASSGTGRTNTEAF
TRBJ2-1 TRBV6-5 ASTRGTGDNEQF
TRBJ2-2 TRBV12-3/TRBV12-4 ASSRQGNTGELF
TRBJ2-7 TRBV28 ASSLEGYEQY
TRBJ2-2 TRBV19 ASRDDAGLRTGELF
TRBJ1-1 TRBV7-9 ASSPVLGTTEAF
TRBJ1-5 TRBV20-1 SARDLTGSLPQH
TRBJ1-1 TRBV5-1 ASSLGTFSAAF
TRBJ2-1 TRBV5-1 ASSLGRTHQF
TRBJ2-1 TRBV7-9 ASSLALGSPNEQF
TRBJ2-1 TRBV3-1 ASSQEVLAGSHNEQF
TRBJ2-1 TRBV7-2 ASSLAGGSDEQF